The 15 T cell receptor beta chains presented below share a single source sample, sequenced in a study of T cell responses to AZD1222 COVID-19 vaccine listed by TCRdb under 2021. The sample's time point, from its label and the paper: baseline before first vaccination. Receptors were amplified or captured by the immunoSEQ multiplex PCR assay. TCRdb retrieved this table from immuneACCESS and kept in-frame rearrangements only. Not all clones are present; in checked studies, unresolved V genes account for under half, and no reason is known for the remainder. The sample table lists around 110,000 clones, less than 90% of them with a count of one. 6.5% to 8.5% of the sample is held by the ten biggest clonotypes. The material was peripheral blood, obtained on day 0 of AZD1222 vaccination. The receptor set was obtained from an adult in good health.

This chain connects TRBV19 to TRBJ1-5; TRBD1 matches at 7 bases. Germline V gives CDR1 LNHDA, CDR2 SQIVND (reference sequence). V lost 9 bases and J lost 7; bases outside the gene matches: 15. The CDR3 consists of 15 residues. CDR3 bases: TGTGCCAGCCGAACCTCCCAGGGGGGAAGCCAGCCCCAGCATTTT. This translates into CASRTSQGGSQPQHF.

This clone was recorded once. V usage is TRBV28 and J usage is TRBJ2-3; 9 bases match TRBD1. Germline values: CDR1 MDHEN, CDR2 SYDVKM. CDR3 length equals 14 residues. Losses at the gene ends were 4 bases for V and 4 bases for J; bases not matched to a gene: 3. CDR3 nucleotides: TGTGCCAGCAGTTCGGGACAGGGCCCAGATACGCAGTATTTT. Amino acids: CASSSGQGPDTQYF.

This chain links TRBV5-1 with TRBJ2-3; 10 nucleotides agree with TRBD2. The CDR3 contains 16 residues. J was trimmed by 1 base and V by 4 bases; bases with no gene match: 6. Germline CDR1 SGHRS, CDR2 YFSETQ. The CDR3 sequence is CASSPVTSGGTDTQYF. Written as DNA, the CDR3 is TGCGCCAGCAGCCCCGTAACTAGCGGGGGCACAGATACGCAGTATTTT.

The chain joins TRBV27 to TRBJ2-1; TRBD2 aligns across 10 bases. The germline gives CDR1 MNHEY, CDR2 SMNVEV (reference sequence). This CDR3 has 15 residues. J lost 6 bases, V lost 2 bases, and 4 bases had no gene match. CDR3 bases: TGTGCCAGCAGTTTAGGACTAGCGGTACGCAATGAGCAGTTCTTC. This sequence encodes CASSLGLAVRNEQFF.

The chain uses TRBV21-1 and TRBJ2-1; the tabulated D call, TRBD2, remains unverified against the DNA. TRBV21-1 is recorded as a pseudogene. The CDR3 has 15 amino acids. The chain's CDR3 is CASSSGVGVCREQFF. The CDR3 nucleotides read TGTGCCAGCAGCAGTGGGGTGGGAGTATGTCGAGAGCAGTTCTTC.

This clone came up once. V gene TRBV27 combines with J gene TRBJ1-5; D is ambiguous. The germline gives CDR1 MNHEY, CDR2 SMNVEV (reference sequence). The CDR3 has 13 amino acids. The V end lost 0 bases, the J end lost 5 bases, and 5 bases lay between the germline ends. CDR3 DNA: TGTGCCAGCAGTTTATCGCGAGATCAGCCCCAGCATTTT. Its protein product is CASSLSRDQPQHF.

The rearrangement links TRBV19 to TRBJ2-1; 8 bases are a match to TRBD2. There are 15 residues in the CDR3. The V and J ends lost 3 bases and 4 bases, in that order; junction bases with no gene match: 5. Looked up from germline, CDR1 is LNHDA and CDR2 is SQIVND (reference sequence). CDR3 amino acids: CASSMELAVYNEQFF. CDR3 coding DNA: TGTGCCAGTAGTATGGAACTAGCGGTTTACAATGAGCAGTTCTTC. Together with reference TRBV19 and TRBJ2-1, the CDR3 gives the full variable domain: DGGITQSPKYLFRKEGQNVTLSCEQNLNHDAMYWYRQDPGQGLRLIYYSQIVNDFQKGDIAEGYSVSREKKESFPLTVTSAQKNPTAFYLCASSMELAVYNEQFFGPGTRLTVL.

This clone was counted once. The chain combines TRBV28 with TRBJ1-6; weak D call: TRBD1 (5 bases). V lost 4 bases, J lost 14 bases, and 21 bases lay in between. Germline V gene data show CDR1 as MDHEN and CDR2 as SYDVKM. The CDR3 consists of 15 residues. The DNA for the CDR3 is TGTGCCAGCAGTTCCCCGGGGACGGAGTTTATCACCCTCCACTTT. Encoded protein: CASSSPGTEFITLHF.

This chain links TRBV12-3 or TRBV12-4 with TRBJ1-5; weak D call: TRBD1 (5 bases). The CDR3 has 13 amino acids. Trimming shortened V by 5 bases and J by 3 bases, and 8 bases separated the two germline ends. The DNA of the CDR3 is TGTGCCAGCAGTGACAGCTTCAATCAGCCCCAGCATTTT. Protein product: CASSDSFNQPQHF.

In DNA form, the CDR3 reads TGTGCCAGCAGCTTAGGGGGTGGAGGGTTGGACACTGAAGCTTTCTTT. This encodes CASSLGGGGLDTEAFF. The chain links TRBV7-8 to TRBJ1-1, with no clear D. Germline CDR1 reads SGHVS; CDR2 reads FQNEAQ. The V end lost 1 base, the J end lost 3 bases, and 15 bases lay between the germline ends. The CDR3 is 16 residues long.

The chain uses TRBV9 and TRBJ1-1, with TRBD1 matching 8 bases. CDR1 and CDR2 (germline): SGDLS, YYNGEE. The CDR3 loop spans 15 amino acids. Trimming cost V 2 bases and J 1 base; bases outside gene matches: 4. The CDR3 reads CASSVDRGPNTEAFF. The CDR3 DNA reads as TGTGCCAGCAGCGTCGACAGGGGACCGAACACTGAAGCTTTCTTT.

CDR3 loop: CASSSIQGSSTEAFF. The CDR3 DNA reads TGTGCCAGCAGCTCTATACAGGGGTCAAGCACTGAAGCTTTCTTT. This chain links TRBV7-9 with TRBJ1-1; 7 bases are a match to TRBD1. The CDR3 loop spans 15 amino acids. The V and J ends lost 4 bases and 4 bases, in that order; junction bases with no gene match: 9. The germline CDR1 and CDR2 sequences are SEHNR and FQNEAQ (reference sequence).

J is TRBJ1-2 and V is TRBV6-5; the D gene is possibly TRBD1 (5 bases). This CDR3 has 15 residues. Trimming left V 10 bases short and J 0 bases short, with 18 bases between. The germline gives CDR1 MNHEY, CDR2 SVGAGI. CDR3 sequence: CATRAGSPPNYGYTF. The CDR3 region has the DNA TGTGCCACCAGGGCAGGGAGTCCCCCTAACTATGGCTACACCTTC.

The chain links TRBV5-5 to TRBJ2-3, with 8 bases fitting TRBD1. The J segment lost 0 bases and the V segment lost 2 bases, leaving 8 bases of the junction unmatched. Germline V CDR1 and CDR2: SGHKS, YYEKEE (reference sequence). This CDR3 is 17 amino acids long. The DNA for the CDR3 is TGTGCCAGCAGCTTCAAATCAGGGGGCACGAGCACAGATACGCAGTATTTT. This sequence encodes CASSFKSGGTSTDTQYF. The full variable domain, completed using reference TRBV5-5 and TRBJ2-3, is DAGVTQSPTHLIKTRGQQVTLRCSPISGHKSVSWYQQVLGQGPQFIFQYYEKEERGRGNFPDRFSARQFPNYSSELNVNALLLGDSALYLCASSFKSGGTSTDTQYFGPGTRLTVL.

CDR3 loop: CSVAQQGGTEAFF. CDR3 DNA sequence: TGCAGCGTTGCCCAGCAAGGGGGCACTGAAGCTTTCTTT. J is TRBJ1-1 and V is TRBV29-1, with D tentatively TRBD1 (6 bases). The CDR3 is 13 residues long. Trimming took off 4 bases at V and 4 bases at J, with 13 bases between the two ends. Per the germline V gene, CDR1 is SQVTM and CDR2 is ANQGSEA.